Listed below are T cell receptor beta chains from one sample, sequenced in a study of regulatory T cells in long-lasting Graves disease. TCRdb reprocessed the multiplex PCR reads via MiXCR and lists one record per CDR3 protein. The sample yields around 250,000 distinct CDR3 sequences, 18% seen once. These same records also appear under a second study, on T cells in Graves' hyperthyroidism and ophthalmopathy.

The specimen comprised peripheral blood mononuclear cells (PBMCs), sampled at new diagnosis, from a patient treated with antithyroid drugs. Receptors were obtained from a woman aged 25 to 39 with Graves disease. Each CDR3 is given with its conserved first and last residue. A D gene is named only where the DNA matches it firmly. Some rows mark clone size as missing; the rest say once, few, many or name a class of expanded clone.

clone size: many; J gene: TRBJ1-5; D gene: -; V gene: TRBV5-1; CDR3 protein: CASSLGGRPNQPQHF
clone size: -; J gene: TRBJ2-1; D gene: TRBD2; V gene: TRBV12-3/TRBV12-4; CDR3 protein: CASSPRLAANEQFF
clone size: many; J gene: TRBJ2-7; D gene: TRBD1; V gene: TRBV15; CDR3 protein: CATSPRQGDEQYF
clone size: many; J gene: TRBJ2-3; D gene: -; V gene: TRBV10-3; CDR3 protein: CATADPDRWRTDTQYF
clone size: many; J gene: TRBJ1-2; D gene: TRBD1; V gene: TRBV3-1; CDR3 protein: CASGFRDRGRGDYGYTF
clone size: many; J gene: TRBJ1-1; D gene: -; V gene: TRBV5-1; CDR3 protein: CASSLLGGTEAFF
clone size: many; J gene: TRBJ1-2; D gene: -; V gene: TRBV20-1; CDR3 protein: CSASPRAYGYTF
clone size: many; J gene: TRBJ2-7; D gene: -; V gene: TRBV5-4; CDR3 protein: CASSPELGYSYEQYF
clone size: many; J gene: TRBJ2-7; D gene: -; V gene: TRBV2; CDR3 protein: CASSDRGRDEQYF
clone size: many; J gene: TRBJ2-2; D gene: TRBD2; V gene: TRBV3-1; CDR3 protein: CASSSLAGFNGELFF
clone size: many; J gene: TRBJ1-5; D gene: TRBD1; V gene: TRBV2; CDR3 protein: CASSTPRTGPTNQPQHF
clone size: few; J gene: TRBJ1-6; D gene: -; V gene: TRBV18; CDR3 protein: CASSPTINSPLHF
clone size: many; J gene: TRBJ1-1; D gene: TRBD1; V gene: TRBV20-1; CDR3 protein: CSARVRGQTEAFF
clone size: many; J gene: TRBJ1-2; D gene: -; V gene: TRBV7-3; CDR3 protein: CASSLYGEGYTF
clone size: -; J gene: -; D gene: TRBD2; V gene: TRBV11-2; CDR3 protein: CASSPLSRLAGGTYEQYF